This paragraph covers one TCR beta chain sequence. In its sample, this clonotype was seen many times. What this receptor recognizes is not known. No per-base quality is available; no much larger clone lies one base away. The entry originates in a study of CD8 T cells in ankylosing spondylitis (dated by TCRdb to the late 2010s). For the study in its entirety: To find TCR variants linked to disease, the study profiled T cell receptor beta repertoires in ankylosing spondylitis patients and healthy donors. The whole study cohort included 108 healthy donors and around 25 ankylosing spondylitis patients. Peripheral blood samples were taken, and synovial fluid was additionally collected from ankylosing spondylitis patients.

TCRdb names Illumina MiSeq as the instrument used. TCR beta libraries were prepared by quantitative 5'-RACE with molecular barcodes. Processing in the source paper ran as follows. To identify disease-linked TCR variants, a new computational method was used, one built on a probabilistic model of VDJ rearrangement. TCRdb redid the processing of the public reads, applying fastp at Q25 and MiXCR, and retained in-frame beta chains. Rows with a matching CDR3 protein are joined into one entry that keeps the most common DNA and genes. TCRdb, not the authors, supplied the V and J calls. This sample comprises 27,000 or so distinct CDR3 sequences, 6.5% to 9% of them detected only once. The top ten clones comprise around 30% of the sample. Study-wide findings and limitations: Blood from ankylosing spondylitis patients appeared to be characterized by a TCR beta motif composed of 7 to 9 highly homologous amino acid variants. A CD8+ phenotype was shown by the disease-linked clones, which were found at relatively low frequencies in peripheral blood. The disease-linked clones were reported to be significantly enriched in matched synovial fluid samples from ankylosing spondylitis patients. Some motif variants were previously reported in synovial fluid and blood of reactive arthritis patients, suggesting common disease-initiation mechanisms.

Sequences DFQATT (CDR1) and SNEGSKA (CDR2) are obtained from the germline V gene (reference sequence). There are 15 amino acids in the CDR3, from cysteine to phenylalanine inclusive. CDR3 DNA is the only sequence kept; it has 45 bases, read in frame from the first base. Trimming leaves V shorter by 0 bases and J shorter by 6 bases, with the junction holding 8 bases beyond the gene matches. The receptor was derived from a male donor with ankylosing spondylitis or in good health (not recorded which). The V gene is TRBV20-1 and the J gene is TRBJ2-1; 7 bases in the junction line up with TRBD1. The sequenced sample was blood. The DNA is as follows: TGCAGTGCTAGAGATCAAGGTAGGGGGCTCAATGAGCAGTTCTTC. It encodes CSARDQGRGLNEQFF.